What follows is one TCR beta chain and its context. What it binds is not known. Here immunoSEQ multiplex PCR was the method, and the copy in TCRdb shows in-frame clones only, minus some. The sample lists millions of clones, about 95% occurring once. The CDR3 has 15 amino acids. Trimming stripped 3 bases from V and 2 bases from J, with 12 bases between. Per the germline V gene, CDR1 is LGHNA and CDR2 is YSLEER. The sample is drawn from a study of shared clonotypes between healthy human individuals. Study-level information: Per donor, CD8 memory used one plate, CD8 naive used two, CD4 memory used three and CD4 naive used three.

Study-level findings and limits: Rarefaction curves obtained for sorted subsets showed sequencing incomplete despite large depth. Naive CD4 clonotypes overlapped across several donors at roughly 5.1%. A reduction in generation probabilities was seen for non-shared clonotypes relative to those shared by all four donors.

Material for sequencing was naive CD4+ T cells sorted from blood. Subset meaning: CD45RA+ positively selected. The receptor comes from a man aged 18 to 30 in good health. The V and J genes are TRBV4-3 and TRBJ2-3; no definite D call. The CDR3 region has the DNA TGCGCCAGCAGCCAGGCCGTAACAATCACAGATACGCAGTATTTT. Its translation: CASSQAVTITDTQYF.